This T cell receptor beta chain emerged from a study of T-cell memory formation after mild COVID-19. On the study more broadly: Largely donor-specific sequence clusters came from two donors.

TCRdb analysed the 5' RACE reads with MiXCR anew, one entry per CDR3 protein. The sample has 30,000 to 35,000 distinct CDR3 sequences, 20% to 25% seen once. General study points: Within pre-infection memory, some responding clones were found, suggesting cross-reactive memory joined.

The CDR3 runs 14 residues. The V gene's germline CDR1 is SGHVS and CDR2 FQNEAQ. Trimming left V 2 bases short and J 4 bases short, with 10 bases between. In its sample, this clonotype was seen a few times. Antigen unknown. The receptor was isolated from an adult who had mild COVID-19 (a few samples of this study predate the infection). Cell type and time point are not known. Source material: PBMCs or a T cell subset sorted from them (not recorded which). The chain uses TRBV7-8 and TRBJ2-3; D is possibly TRBD2 (6 bases). CDR3 sequence reads: CASSLRLDADTQYF. Here the CDR3 DNA reads TGTGCCAGCAGCTTACGACTAGATGCAGATACGCAGTATTTT.